The present T cell receptor delta chain was sequenced within a study of gamma-delta chains in newborns, infants, children. Study-level background: Microbial exposure reportedly drives polyclonal innate γδ T cell expansion after birth.

This clone counts as medium-sized (0.01 to 0.1%). At the DNA level, this CDR3 is encoded by other sequences in the same sample as well. With V trimmed by 2 bases and J by 0 bases, 2 bases remained unmatched. The CDR3 has 17 residues. CDR1 and CDR2 (germline): GEAIGNYY, EKD. TCRdb re-identified clones in the reads via CATT. The sample holds roughly 14,000 delta-chain clones, around 7% seen once. The source is a child who was a newborn, infant or young child, either healthy, febrile or measles-vaccinated (not recorded which). Sequencing was done on a sample of blood. The genes are TRDV2 and TRDJ3; the match to TRDD3 covers 8 bases. The CDR3 DNA reads as TGTGCCTGTGACAGTACTGGGGGCTCCTGGGACACCCGACAGATGTTTTTC. Encoded protein: CACDSTGGSWDTRQMFF.